This is a list of T cell receptor beta chains from one sample in a study of shared clonotypes between healthy human individuals. Here immunoSEQ multiplex PCR was the method, and the copy in TCRdb shows in-frame clones only, minus some. The table records roughly 1 million clones, around 76% of them present only once. Sequencing was performed on memory CD4+ T cells sorted from blood. The receptors come from a man aged 18 to 30 in good health. Each CDR3 is given with its conserved first and last residue. The D gene is left open where the match is weak. For some rows the clone size is stated as once, few or many, or as a class when expanded; others skip it.

j_gene: TRBJ2-3
abundance: .
d_gene: TRBD2
v_gene: TRBV2
CDR3aa: CASSETSTNLRSTDTQYF
CDR3nt: TGTGCCAGCAGTGAGACTAGCACAAATCTCCGAAGCACAGATACGCAGTATTTT

j_gene: TRBJ2-1
abundance: .
d_gene: TRBD2
v_gene: TRBV19
CDR3aa: CASKAGGANEQFF
CDR3nt: TGTGCCAGTAAGGCGGGAGGTGCGAATGAGCAGTTCTTC

j_gene: TRBJ1-1
abundance: .
d_gene: .
v_gene: TRBV29-1
CDR3aa: CSVGWDTEAFF
CDR3nt: TGCAGCGTGGGGTGGGACACTGAAGCTTTCTTT

j_gene: TRBJ2-7
abundance: .
d_gene: .
v_gene: TRBV7-9
CDR3aa: CASTVDVGGSYEQYF
CDR3nt: TGTGCCAGCACTGTCGATGTCGGCGGTTCCTACGAGCAGTACTTC

j_gene: TRBJ1-1
abundance: .
d_gene: .
v_gene: TRBV7-9
CDR3aa: CASSPQADTEAFF
CDR3nt: TGTGCCAGCAGCCCACAGGCCGACACTGAAGCTTTCTTT

j_gene: TRBJ2-1
abundance: .
d_gene: .
v_gene: TRBV11-2
CDR3aa: CASSHRDGNNEQFF
CDR3nt: TGTGCCAGCAGCCATCGGGACGGCAACAATGAGCAGTTCTTC

j_gene: TRBJ1-4
abundance: .
d_gene: TRBD1
v_gene: TRBV13
CDR3aa: CASSSRQGVHEKLFF
CDR3nt: TGTGCCAGCAGCTCCAGACAGGGGGTCCATGAAAAACTGTTTTTT

j_gene: TRBJ1-6
abundance: few
d_gene: .
v_gene: TRBV6-5
CDR3aa: CASSYSWTDNSPLHF
CDR3nt: TGTGCCAGCAGTTACTCCTGGACGGATAATTCACCCCTCCACTTT

j_gene: TRBJ2-5
abundance: .
d_gene: TRBD2
v_gene: TRBV10-3
CDR3aa: CAISWQGGETQYF
CDR3nt: TGTGCCATCTCGTGGCAGGGAGGGGAGACCCAGTACTTC

j_gene: TRBJ2-5
abundance: .
d_gene: TRBD2
v_gene: TRBV10-3
CDR3aa: CAISPGTSGQETQYF
CDR3nt: TGTGCCATCAGTCCCGGGACTAGCGGACAAGAGACCCAGTACTTC

j_gene: TRBJ1-5
abundance: .
d_gene: .
v_gene: TRBV2
CDR3aa: CASSESWQNSNQPQHF
CDR3nt: TGTGCCAGCAGTGAATCCTGGCAGAATAGCAATCAGCCCCAGCATTTT